This passage covers 30 T cell receptor beta chains from one sample sequenced in a study of long-term antiretroviral therapy in people with HIV. immunoSEQ v3.0 was run at survey level. Here immunoSEQ multiplex PCR was the method, and the copy in TCRdb shows in-frame clones only, minus some. The sample carries 22,000 or so clones, under 85% recorded once. Here the sequenced sample was unsorted PBMCs, taken 0.5 years before starting antiretroviral therapy. These TCRs come from a man aged 35 to 55 with HIV.

This chain uses TRBV4-1 with TRBJ1-5; D not resolved. Germline assignment: CDR1 MGHRA and CDR2 YSYEKL. There are 20 residues in the CDR3. V lost 2 bases, J lost 0 bases, and 23 bases lay in between. CDR3 region: CASSQTSTRAGRISNQPQHF. The CDR3 region has the DNA TGCGCCAGCAGCCAAACGAGCACAAGGGCTGGGCGAATTAGCAATCAGCCCCAGCATTTT.

V and J are TRBV4-2 and TRBJ2-2; 11 bases are a match to TRBD2. Trimming cost V 3 bases and J 2 bases; bases outside gene matches: 11. CDR3 size: 19 residues. Germline loops: CDR1 LGHNA, CDR2 YNFKEQ. The CDR3 spells CASSQETTLAGGNTGELFF. The DNA for the CDR3 is TGTGCCAGCAGCCAGGAAACCACTCTAGCGGGGGGAAACACCGGGGAGCTGTTTTTT.

The chain employs TRBV5-6 and TRBJ1-1, with D perhaps matching TRBD1 (5 bases). With 3 bases removed from V and 7 bases from J, the gap between germline ends came to 10 bases. This CDR3 contains 12 residues. The germline gives CDR1 SGHDT, CDR2 YYEEEE. CDR3 sequence: CASSSLGDEAFF. For the CDR3, the DNA is TGTGCCAGCAGCTCCCTAGGGGATGAAGCTTTCTTT.

This clone was seen a single time. The J gene is TRBJ1-6, the V gene TRBV2; the D is unclear. The CDR3 has 15 residues. Germline CDR1 reads SNHLY; CDR2 reads FYNNEI. V was trimmed by 4 bases and J by 6 bases, leaving 13 bases between them. The CDR3 nucleotides read TGTGCCAGCAGTGCACCGGGAAGATTTAATTCACCCCTCCACTTT. Its translation: CASSAPGRFNSPLHF.

The V and J genes are TRBV7-8 and TRBJ2-7; D is perhaps TRBD1 or TRBD2 (6 bases each). The CDR3 sequence is 14 residues long. The V end lost 5 bases, the J end lost 0 bases, and 11 bases lay between the germline ends. CDR1 and CDR2 (germline): SGHVS, FQNEAQ. CDR3 region: CASSLGGGSYEQYF. The CDR3 nucleotides read TGTGCCAGCAGCCTAGGGGGAGGCTCCTACGAGCAGTACTTC.

In its sample, this clone was seen once. The chain links TRBV28 to TRBJ1-5; D possibly corresponds to TRBD1 (6 bases). This CDR3 comprises 15 residues. The germline V gene encodes CDR1 MDHEN and CDR2 SYDVKM. Between the trimmed V and J ends, which lost 6 bases and 1 base, there was a span of 13 bases. DNA for the CDR3: TGTGCCAGCAGAAGCGGCGGACAGAGCAATCAGCCCCAGCATTTT. It encodes CASRSGGQSNQPQHF.

The chain uses TRBV7-8 and TRBJ1-1; D is unresolved. The CDR3 has 15 amino acids. Germline CDR1 is SGHVS and CDR2 is FQNEAQ. The V end was cut by 7 bases, the J end by 10 bases, with 25 bases between. The DNA of the CDR3 is TGTGCCAGCACCCTAAACCAGGCCACACTCCTAGGAGCTTTCTTT. Its protein product is CASTLNQATLLGAFF.

This clone has a single count. The chain recombines TRBV11-3 with TRBJ2-2, with D tentatively TRBD1 or TRBD2 (5 bases each). CDR1 SGHNT and CDR2 YENEEA come from the germline V gene. Trimming left V 5 bases short and J 5 bases short, with 21 bases between. CDR3 length: 17 amino acids. Written as DNA, the CDR3 is TGTGCCAGCAGCCCGCTAAAGGGACGAGGGAAAACCGGGGAGCTGTTTTTT. This gives the protein CASSPLKGRGKTGELFF.

The chain employs TRBV5-8 and TRBJ2-7; D is undetermined. Trimming shortened V by 3 bases and J by 3 bases, and 10 bases separated the two germline ends. The CDR3 has 13 amino acids. Germline V gives CDR1 SGHTS, CDR2 YDEGEE. The chain's CDR3 is CASSSALGYEQYF. CDR3 coding DNA: TGTGCCAGCAGCTCCGCTTTGGGCTACGAGCAGTACTTC.

V is TRBV4-2 and J is TRBJ2-1, with TRBD2 identical over 7 bases. Trimming cost V 3 bases and J 9 bases; bases outside gene matches: 5. This CDR3 contains 13 residues. From germline, CDR1 is LGHNA and CDR2 YNFKEQ. The CDR3 sequence: CASSQGGNGEQFF. DNA for the CDR3: TGTGCCAGCAGCCAGGGGGGGAACGGTGAGCAGTTCTTC.

This clone was detected once. V and J are TRBV10-2 and TRBJ1-3; 7 bases map to TRBD1. V lost 6 bases to trimming and J lost 0 bases; unmatched junction nucleotides: 17. This CDR3 has 19 amino acids. The germline CDR1 and CDR2 sequences are WSHSY and SAAADI. The CDR3 reads CASRGGGSPLAYSGNTIYF. The CDR3, as DNA: TGCGCCAGCAGGGGAGGGGGCAGTCCCCTCGCGTACTCTGGAAACACCATATATTTT.

This clone has a single count. This chain links TRBV9 with TRBJ2-1; D gene ambiguous. V shed 3 bases and J shed 1 base, with 11 bases lying between them. The CDR3 loop spans 15 amino acids. The V gene's germline CDR1 is SGDLS and CDR2 YYNGEE. For the CDR3, the DNA is TGTGCCAGCAGCGCGATTGACGGGTCCTACAATGAGCAGTTCTTC. It is translated as CASSAIDGSYNEQFF. Variable domain in full (rest from reference TRBV9 and TRBJ2-1): DSGVTQTPKHLITATGQRVTLRCSPRSGDLSVYWYQQSLDQGLQFLIQYYNGEERAKGNILERFSAQQFPDLHSELNLSSLELGDSALYFCASSAIDGSYNEQFFGPGTRLTVL.

The rearrangement joins TRBV9 to TRBJ1-5, with D tentatively TRBD1 (6 bases). V gave up 0 bases and J gave up 7 bases, with 8 bases separating them. The CDR3 runs 13 residues. Germline V gene sequence: CDR1 SGDLS, CDR2 YYNGEE. CDR3 sequence (DNA): TGTGCCAGCAGCGTAGGGGGGCAGCAGCCCCAGCATTTT. It specifies CASSVGGQQPQHF.

This rearrangement joins TRBV27 to TRBJ1-5, with D hard to call. Trimming cost V 0 bases and J 5 bases, with 5 bases left between them. Germline lookup yields CDR1 MNHEY and CDR2 SMNVEV (reference sequence). The CDR3 is made up of 13 amino acids. As DNA, the CDR3 is TGTGCCAGCAGTTTATCGGCAGATCAGCCCCAGCATTTT. This encodes CASSLSADQPQHF.

The rearrangement joins TRBV6-6 to TRBJ1-5; possible D gene TRBD1, 6 bases. V gave up 5 bases and J gave up 7 bases, with 12 bases separating them. The CDR3 runs 13 residues. Looked up from germline, CDR1 is MNHNY and CDR2 is SVGAGI (reference sequence). Written as DNA, the CDR3 is TGTGCCAGCAGTAATGGACAGCGGCAGCCCCAGCATTTT. It specifies CASSNGQRQPQHF.

This chain links TRBV2 with TRBJ2-1; 8 nucleotides line up with TRBD2. The germline gives CDR1 SNHLY, CDR2 FYNNEI. After removal of 5 bases from V and 10 bases from J, the junction contained 7 bases not matched to a gene. This CDR3 has 13 residues. The CDR3 DNA follows: TGTGCCAGCAGTCCGGCGGGGGGTGGGGAGCAGTTCTTC. As protein: CASSPAGGGEQFF. The whole variable domain, filled in from reference TRBV2 and TRBJ2-1, reads EPEVTQTPSHQVTQMGQEVILRCVPISNHLYFYWYRQILGQKVEFLVSFYNNEISEKSEIFDDQFSVERPDGSNFTLKIRSTKLEDSAMYFCASSPAGGGEQFFGPGTRLTVL.

The chain couples TRBV7-2 to TRBJ2-4, with D possibly matching TRBD2 (6 bases). CDR3 size: 17 residues. The V end was cut by 3 bases, the J end by 5 bases, with 20 bases between. The germline V gene encodes CDR1 SGHTA and CDR2 FQGNSA. DNA for the CDR3: TGTGCCAGCAGCTTGACGGGGACCTACGGGGGTCAAAACATTCAGTACTTC. This codes for CASSLTGTYGGQNIQYF.

The V gene is TRBV5-5, the J gene TRBJ2-3; TRBD2 agrees at 10 bases. The length of the CDR3 is 16 residues. V shed 0 bases and J 5 bases; nucleotides not matched to a gene: 6. Germline CDR1 and CDR2: SGHKS and YYEKEE (reference sequence). The CDR3 spells CASSLEQRGGRDTQYF. In nucleotides, the CDR3 is TGTGCCAGCAGCTTGGAACAGCGGGGGGGCCGAGATACGCAGTATTTT.

V and J are TRBV4-3 and TRBJ2-2; D is unclear. This CDR3 is built from 15 residues. Trimming cost V 4 bases and J 0 bases, with 9 bases left between them. Germline V gene data show CDR1 as LGHNA and CDR2 as YSLEER. For the CDR3, the DNA is TGCGCCAGCAGCCGTAGACCTACGAACACCGGGGAGCTGTTTTTT. The encoded protein is CASSRRPTNTGELFF.

The chain carries TRBV20-1 and TRBJ1-4, with no clear D. Germline V gene data show CDR1 as DFQATT and CDR2 as SNEGSKA (reference sequence). The CDR3 consists of 11 residues. Trimming shortened V by 7 bases and J by 8 bases, and 11 bases separated the two germline ends. The CDR3 region has the DNA TGCAGTGGTCACCTGAGGGAAAAACTGTTTTTT. Its translation: CSGHLREKLFF.

The CDR3 nucleotides read TGTGCCAGTTCGACCGATCAGATCTTCACCGGGGAGCTGTTTTTT. It codes for CASSTDQIFTGELFF. The chain carries TRBV19 and TRBJ2-2; D is uncertain. The CDR3 spans 15 residues. The germline V and J ends were trimmed by 8 bases and 4 bases, with 17 bases remaining between them. Looked up from germline, CDR1 is LNHDA and CDR2 is SQIVND (reference sequence).

The J gene is TRBJ2-5, the V gene TRBV7-2; D is undetermined. Per the germline V gene, CDR1 is SGHTA and CDR2 is FQGNSA. CDR3 length: 12 residues. The germline V and J ends were trimmed by 5 bases and 7 bases, with 11 bases remaining between them. CDR3 sequence: CASSPDLTTQYF. Written as DNA, the CDR3 is TGTGCCAGCAGCCCGGACCTGACGACCCAGTACTTC.

J is TRBJ1-2 and V is TRBV27, with D perhaps TRBD1 (5 bases). Trimming shortened V by 6 bases and J by 2 bases, and 13 bases separated the two germline ends. This CDR3 contains 14 residues. Germline loops: CDR1 MNHEY, CDR2 SMNVEV (reference sequence). CDR3 DNA sequence: TGTGCCAGCAGCCGGTCGGGGCTGAACTATGGCTACACCTTC. Translating gives CASSRSGLNYGYTF.

The rearrangement links TRBV19 to TRBJ1-2; 8 nucleotides match TRBD1. With V trimmed by 0 bases and J by 6 bases, 12 bases remained unmatched. The CDR3 totals 17 residues. CDR1 LNHDA and CDR2 SQIVND come from the germline V gene (reference sequence). The CDR3 bases are TGTGCCAGTAGTATAGAAAGGGTGACAGGGGTCGGGGATGGCTACACCTTC. It encodes CASSIERVTGVGDGYTF.

The rearrangement uses TRBV28 and TRBJ1-5; D is undetermined. V was clipped by 5 bases and J by 2 bases, with 10 bases between them. The CDR3 totals 14 residues. The germline V gene has CDR1 MDHEN and CDR2 SYDVKM. The DNA for the CDR3 is TGTGCCAGCAGTCCCCAGGTCCGCAATCAGCCCCAGCATTTT. Its protein is CASSPQVRNQPQHF.

This sequence joins TRBV5-6 and TRBJ2-1; 8 bases line up with TRBD2. The CDR3 has 15 amino acids. Germline CDR1 and CDR2: SGHDT and YYEEEE. The V gene end was trimmed by 2 bases and the J gene end by 2 bases; junction bases not matched to a gene: 3. CDR3 nucleotides: TGTGCCAGCAGCTTAGCGGGGGTTCCCTACAATGAGCAGTTCTTC. Amino acids: CASSLAGVPYNEQFF.

The chain joins TRBV30 to TRBJ2-1; 14 bases agree with TRBD2. The CDR3 has 20 residues. CDR1 is GTSNPN, CDR2 SVGIG, per germline (reference sequence). With 5 bases clipped from V and 1 base from J, the junction kept 16 bases outside the gene matches. DNA of the CDR3: TGTGCCTGGGGGGCGGGACTAGCGGGGGTAAAAAGGGGATCCTACAATGAGCAGTTCTTC. Encoded protein: CAWGAGLAGVKRGSYNEQFF.

The chain combines TRBV7-8 with TRBJ1-1, with TRBD1 matching over 7 bases. Germline trimming cut 5 bases from V and 6 bases from J; bases unmatched to any gene: 9. Germline V gene data show CDR1 as SGHVS and CDR2 as FQNEAQ. The CDR3 runs 14 residues. The CDR3 region is CASSEMTGMAEAFF. Written as DNA, the CDR3 is TGTGCCAGCAGCGAAATGACAGGGATGGCTGAAGCTTTCTTT.

The V gene is TRBV6-1, the J gene TRBJ1-2, with D possibly TRBD1 on 6 matching bases. CDR1 and CDR2 (germline): MNHNS, SASEGT. The CDR3 is 14 amino acids. Trimming stripped 7 bases from V and 1 base from J, with 13 bases between. The CDR3, as DNA: TGTGCCAGCACGGGGACACCTTTTAACTATGGCTACACCTTC. Residues: CASTGTPFNYGYTF.

CDR3 residues: CASSSQGQAGETQYF. The CDR3 DNA reads as TGTGCCAGCAGCTCCCAGGGACAGGCAGGGGAGACCCAGTACTTC. V gene TRBV7-2 combines with J gene TRBJ2-5; 8 positions agree with TRBD1. The CDR3 extends over 15 amino acids. Germline CDR1 SGHTA, CDR2 FQGNSA. The V and J ends lost 4 bases and 5 bases, in that order; junction bases with no gene match: 9.